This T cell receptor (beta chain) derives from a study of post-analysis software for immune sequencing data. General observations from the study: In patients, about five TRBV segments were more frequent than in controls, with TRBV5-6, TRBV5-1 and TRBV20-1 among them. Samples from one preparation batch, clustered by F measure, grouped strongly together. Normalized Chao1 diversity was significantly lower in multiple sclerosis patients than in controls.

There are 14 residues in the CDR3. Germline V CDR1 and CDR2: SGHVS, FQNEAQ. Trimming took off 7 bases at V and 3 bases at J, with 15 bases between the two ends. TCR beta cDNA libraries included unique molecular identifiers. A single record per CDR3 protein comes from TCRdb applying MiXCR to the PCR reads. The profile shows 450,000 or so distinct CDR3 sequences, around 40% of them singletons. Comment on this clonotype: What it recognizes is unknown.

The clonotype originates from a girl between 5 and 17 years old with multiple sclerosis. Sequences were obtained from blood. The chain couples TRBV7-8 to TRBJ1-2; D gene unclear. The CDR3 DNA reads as TGTGCCAGCAACCTTCCGGGGTTAGACTATGGCTACACCTTC. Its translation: CASNLPGLDYGYTF.